This TCR beta chain emerged from a study of cytomegalovirus exposure and HLA in healthy donors. In the study overall: From HLA-typed donors, an early data release held some 80 million unique TCRs.

PCR was performed using 60 Vbeta and 13 Jbeta primers. TCRdb's copy holds only in-frame clones and misses some; the assay was immunoSEQ multiplex PCR. The sample yields roughly 150,000 clones, 65% to 80% seen once. The sequence was obtained from a man between 18 and 29 years old in good health and CMV-seropositive. Sequencing was performed on PBMCs.

CDR3 nucleotides: TGTGCCAGCAGTTACCGGGTAAGCTCCTACAATGAGCAGTTCTTC. It specifies CASSYRVSSYNEQFF. The chain carries TRBV6-6 and TRBJ2-1; no clear D gene. The CDR3 loop spans 15 amino acids. From germline, CDR1 is MNHNY and CDR2 SVGAGI (reference sequence). V lost 2 bases to trimming and J lost 0 bases, with 8 bases between them.